This paragraph covers one T cell receptor beta chain sequence. Source study methods: Estimated nucleated cell counts came from reference gene primer amplification. This table comes from immunoSEQ multiplex PCR, and its TCRdb copy is limited to in-frame clones, with some not included. D and trimming come from the DNA, and the V and J calls and clone size come from that table. The sample contains 30,000 to 40,000 clones, about 90% of which appear only once. CDR1 SGHVS and CDR2 FNYEAQ come from the germline V gene. V dropped 0 bases and J dropped 6 bases, with 19 bases sitting between them. The CDR3 is 17 residues long. This entry comes from a study of blood T cell repertoires in COVID-19. The wider study: Samples came from the United States, Italy and Spain, spanning acute and convalescent COVID-19. PBMCs, B-cell-depleted T cells, or T cells provided the cDNA or gDNA that made up the material.

This receptor was taken from a man older than 75 with acute or convalescent COVID-19. The genes are TRBV7-6 and TRBJ2-3; maybe TRBD1 (6 bases). The sequencing input was peripheral blood. The CDR3 region has the DNA TGTGCCAGCAGCTTAGCTCTGTTCCAGGGGCGAAGCGATACGCAGTATTTT. This translates into CASSLALFQGRSDTQYF.